A selection of T cell receptor beta chains follows, all from one sample in a study of cytomegalovirus exposure and HLA in healthy donors. This table comes from immunoSEQ multiplex PCR, and its TCRdb copy is limited to in-frame clones, with some not included. Of 100,000 to 150,000 clones in the sample, approximately 92% are singletons; the top ten hold 0.95% to 1.5%. The sequenced sample consisted of PBMCs. The receptor source for this set is a woman aged 18-35 years in good health and CMV-seronegative. CDR3s include the opening cysteine and the closing phenylalanine or tryptophan. Each record gives: V gene, J gene, D gene, clone size, CDR3 DNA, CDR3 protein. The D gene is left open where the match is weak. The size field is filled for only some rows; it gives once, few, many or a size class.

TRBV11-2	TRBJ2-7	TRBD2	-	TGTGCCAGCAGCTTAGATACAGCGGGGGTAGCCCACGAGCAGTACTTC	CASSLDTAGVAHEQYF
TRBV7-3	TRBJ2-2	TRBD1	-	TGTGCCAGCAGCCTACAGGGGGGACAGAACACCGGGGAGCTGTTTTTT	CASSLQGGQNTGELFF
TRBV6-1	TRBJ1-1	-	few	TGTGCCATCACTTGGAGCCTACCTGGGACTGAAGCTTTCTTT	CAITWSLPGTEAFF
TRBV29-1	TRBJ2-7	TRBD1	-	TGCAGCGTTATGACAGGGTTCCCGTTCGACGAGCAGTACTTC	CSVMTGFPFDEQYF
TRBV5-4	TRBJ1-3	TRBD1	-	TGTGCCAGCAGCTTGGGCGCACCCGGGACAGCTGGAAACACCATATATTTT	CASSLGAPGTAGNTIYF
TRBV4-1	TRBJ1-5	TRBD1	-	TGCGCCAGCAGCCAAGTGCAGGGGGCGAGACTACCCCAGCATTTT	CASSQVQGARLPQHF
TRBV6-6	TRBJ1-4	TRBD1	-	TGTGCCAGCAGTTTATGGGACAGGAATGAAAAACTGTTTTTT	CASSLWDRNEKLFF
TRBV9	TRBJ1-2	TRBD1	-	TGTGCCAGCAGCGGGGGGACAGCTGAGTATGGCTACACCTTC	CASSGGTAEYGYTF
TRBV19	TRBJ1-5	TRBD1	-	TGTGCCACGAGACCCGGGACAGCAGGGGTACAGCCCCAGCATTTT	CATRPGTAGVQPQHF
TRBV6-6	TRBJ2-5	-	-	TGTGCCAGCAGCTCTCGTGAGGAAGAGACCCAGTACTTC	CASSSREEETQYF
TRBV18	TRBJ1-1	-	-	TGTGCCAGCCGCACAGGGAACACTGAAGCTTTCTTT	CASRTGNTEAFF
TRBV2	TRBJ2-7	-	-	TGTGCCAGCAAAATTGAGCGGACCGCCTACGAGCAGTACTTC	CASKIERTAYEQYF
TRBV19	TRBJ1-3	-	-	TGTGCCAGTAGTATTACAGACTCTGGAAACACCATATATTTT	CASSITDSGNTIYF
TRBV5-1	TRBJ2-1	-	-	TGCGCCAGCAGCGACAGCCCGAGAGGCAATGAGCAGTTCTTC	CASSDSPRGNEQFF
TRBV25-1	TRBJ2-1	TRBD2	-	TGTGCCAGCAGTGAGACTAGCCTCCTTAGCAATGAGCAGTTCTTC	CASSETSLLSNEQFF
TRBV7-2	TRBJ1-6	-	-	TGTGCCAGCAGCTTAATGAGCTCCTATAATTCACCCCTCCACTTT	CASSLMSSYNSPLHF
TRBV6-1	TRBJ2-7	TRBD2	-	TGTGCCAGCAAGTTTGGGCTAGCGGGGAGAGAGCAGTACTTC	CASKFGLAGREQYF
TRBV6-5	TRBJ2-5	TRBD2	once	TGTGCCAGCAGTTCCCCGGGACTAGCGGGAGAGACCCAGTACTTC	CASSSPGLAGETQYF
TRBV4-1	TRBJ1-4	-	-	TGCGCCAGCAGCCAAGGACAGCCGGCAACTAATGAAAAACTGTTTTTT	CASSQGQPATNEKLFF
TRBV2	TRBJ1-2	-	-	TGTGCCAGCAGTGCGGGCAGGGCACATGGCTACACCTTC	CASSAGRAHGYTF
TRBV7-9	TRBJ1-5	-	-	TGTGCCAGCAGCCTTACAGGTGACAATCAGCCCCAGCATTTT	CASSLTGDNQPQHF
TRBV12-5	TRBJ1-5	-	-	TGTGCTAGTGGTCAGGACATTCAGCCCCAGCATTTT	CASGQDIQPQHF
TRBV29-1	TRBJ1-2	TRBD1	-	TGCAGCGTTGAGGGGACAGGGGGCGGCTACACCTTC	CSVEGTGGGYTF
TRBV11-1	TRBJ2-7	-	-	TGTGCCAGCAGCTTTGGGGGGTACGAGCAGTACTTC	CASSFGGYEQYF
TRBV5-1	TRBJ2-7	-	-	TGCGCCAGCTCATCCGAGACAGATTCTTTTTCCTCCTACGAGCAGTACTTC	CASSSETDSFSSYEQYF
TRBV11-3	TRBJ2-1	TRBD1	-	TGTGCCAGCAGCCCTCCAGGGGGTTCCTACAATGAGCAGTTCTTC	CASSPPGGSYNEQFF
TRBV6-6	TRBJ1-1	-	-	TGTGCCAGCTCATTTCCAGGGGATACTGAAGCTTTCTTT	CASSFPGDTEAFF
TRBV14	TRBJ2-7	TRBD1	-	TGTGCCAGCAGCCAAGGCCCCTCCGGGACAGGAGGCAACTACGAGCAGTACTTC	CASSQGPSGTGGNYEQYF
TRBV6-5	TRBJ2-7	-	-	TGTGCCAGCAGAGACAGGAGCTACGAGCAGTACTTC	CASRDRSYEQYF
TRBV6-5	TRBJ2-7	-	-	TGTGCCAGCAGCCGCGGGGACGAGCAGTACTTC	CASSRGDEQYF